This record concerns one T cell receptor beta chain sequence. Its target is not known. The data are from a study of cytomegalovirus exposure and HLA in healthy donors. The CDR3 is 15 amino acids. The V segment lost 2 bases and the J segment 7 bases; nucleotides outside the gene matches: 10. From germline, CDR1 is SGHTA and CDR2 FQGNSA. The PCR contained 60 Vbeta and 13 Jbeta primers. Generated by immunoSEQ multiplex PCR, the TCRdb table keeps only in-frame clones and is missing some. Altogether approximately 92,000 clones are present, roughly 79% being singletons, with the ten largest covering approximately 4%. Points from the study as a whole: Analyzed later, most CMV-associated TCR beta chains appeared HLA-restricted. Presence/absence results assume similar sequencing depth per donor, which may not hold. Certain sequence variants were highly shared and formed a cluster, and this cluster was likely a sequencing artifact.

Sequencing was done on a sample of PBMCs. The source of this sequence is a woman aged 65 to 85 in good health and CMV-seropositive. The gene calls are TRBV7-2 and TRBJ2-7; TRBD1 agrees at 8 bases. CDR3 sequence reads: CASSLQADRAREQYF. The CDR3 nucleotides are TGTGCCAGCAGCTTACAAGCGGACAGGGCACGGGAGCAGTACTTC.